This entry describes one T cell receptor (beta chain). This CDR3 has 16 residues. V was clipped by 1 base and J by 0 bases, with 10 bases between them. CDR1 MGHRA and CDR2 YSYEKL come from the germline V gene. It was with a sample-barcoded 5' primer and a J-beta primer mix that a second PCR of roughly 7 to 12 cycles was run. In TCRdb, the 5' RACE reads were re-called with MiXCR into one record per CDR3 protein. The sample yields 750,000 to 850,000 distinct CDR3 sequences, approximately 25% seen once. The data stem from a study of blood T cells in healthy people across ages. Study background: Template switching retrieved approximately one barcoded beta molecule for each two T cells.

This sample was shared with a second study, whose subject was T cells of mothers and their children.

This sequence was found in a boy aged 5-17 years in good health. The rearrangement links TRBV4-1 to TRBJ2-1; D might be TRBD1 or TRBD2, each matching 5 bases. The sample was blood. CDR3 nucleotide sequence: TGCGCCAGCAGCCAAGGGGACCTGAGCTCCTACAATGAGCAGTTCTTC. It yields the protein CASSQGDLSSYNEQFF.